This TCR beta chain was obtained from a study of blood T cell repertoires in COVID-19. On the study more broadly: The cDNA or gDNA used as material had been derived from T cells, B-cell-depleted T cells, or PBMCs.

CDR1 is SGHDT and CDR2 is YYEEEE in the germline V gene. This CDR3 is built from 16 residues. V lost 2 bases and J 1 base, leaving 13 bases between the germline ends. As originally analysed: For nucleated cells, counts were estimated from reference gene primer amplification. Sequencing was performed with immunoSEQ multiplex PCR; in TCRdb, only in-frame clones are kept and a portion is missing. The D gene and trimming were derived from the DNA, and the V and J assignments and clone size from that table. In the table there are about 220,000 clones, 84% of which are singletons. Source material: peripheral blood. The chain joins TRBV5-6 to TRBJ2-1; D perhaps matches TRBD2 (7 bases). The clonotype comes from a man in his forties who had recovered from COVID-19. The DNA for the CDR3 is TGTGCCAGCAGCTTCGGGGGGCCTAGTTCCTACAATGAGCAGTTCTTC. Translated: CASSFGGPSSYNEQFF. The full variable domain, with the rest looked up from reference TRBV5-6 and TRBJ2-1, is DAGVTQSPTHLIKTRGQQVTLRCSPKSGHDTVSWYQQALGQGPQFIFQYYEEEERQRGNFPDRFSGHQFPNYSSELNVNALLLGDSALYLCASSFGGPSSYNEQFFGPGTRLTVL.